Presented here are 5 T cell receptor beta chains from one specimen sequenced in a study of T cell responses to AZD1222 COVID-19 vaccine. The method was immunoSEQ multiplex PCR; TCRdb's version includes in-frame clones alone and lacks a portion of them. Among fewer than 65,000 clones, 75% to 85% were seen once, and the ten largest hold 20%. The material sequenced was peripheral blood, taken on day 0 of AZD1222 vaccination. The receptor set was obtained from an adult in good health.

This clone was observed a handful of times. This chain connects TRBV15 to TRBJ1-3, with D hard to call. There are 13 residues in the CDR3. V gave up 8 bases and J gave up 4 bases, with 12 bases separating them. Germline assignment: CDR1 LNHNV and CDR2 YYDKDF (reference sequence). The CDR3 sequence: CATSVVSGNTIYF. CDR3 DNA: TGTGCCACCTCAGTAGTCTCGGGAAACACCATATATTTT.

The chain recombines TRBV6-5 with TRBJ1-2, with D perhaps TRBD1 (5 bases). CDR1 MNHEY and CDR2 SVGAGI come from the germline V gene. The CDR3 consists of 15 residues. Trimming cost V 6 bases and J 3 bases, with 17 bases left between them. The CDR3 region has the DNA TGTGCCAGCAGCGGGAGAGGGGTGGGTGACTATGGCTACACCTTC. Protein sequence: CASSGRGVGDYGYTF.

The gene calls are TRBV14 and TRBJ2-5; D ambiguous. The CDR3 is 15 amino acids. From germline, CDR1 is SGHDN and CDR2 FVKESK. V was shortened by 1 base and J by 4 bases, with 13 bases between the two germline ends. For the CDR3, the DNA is TGTGCCAGCAGCCAAGCTAGAAACATTATAGAGACCCAGTACTTC. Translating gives CASSQARNIIETQYF.

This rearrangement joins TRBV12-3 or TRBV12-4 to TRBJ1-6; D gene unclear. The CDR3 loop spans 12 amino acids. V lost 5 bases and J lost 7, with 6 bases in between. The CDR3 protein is CASSGQNSPLHF. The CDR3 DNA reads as TGTGCCAGCAGTGGCCAGAATTCACCCCTCCACTTT.

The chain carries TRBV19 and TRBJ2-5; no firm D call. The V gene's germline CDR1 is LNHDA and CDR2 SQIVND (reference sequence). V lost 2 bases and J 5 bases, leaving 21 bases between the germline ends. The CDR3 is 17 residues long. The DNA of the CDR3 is TGTGCCAGTAGTATAAAACCCCACGGAAGGGTTGTGGAGACCCAGTACTTC. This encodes CASSIKPHGRVVETQYF.